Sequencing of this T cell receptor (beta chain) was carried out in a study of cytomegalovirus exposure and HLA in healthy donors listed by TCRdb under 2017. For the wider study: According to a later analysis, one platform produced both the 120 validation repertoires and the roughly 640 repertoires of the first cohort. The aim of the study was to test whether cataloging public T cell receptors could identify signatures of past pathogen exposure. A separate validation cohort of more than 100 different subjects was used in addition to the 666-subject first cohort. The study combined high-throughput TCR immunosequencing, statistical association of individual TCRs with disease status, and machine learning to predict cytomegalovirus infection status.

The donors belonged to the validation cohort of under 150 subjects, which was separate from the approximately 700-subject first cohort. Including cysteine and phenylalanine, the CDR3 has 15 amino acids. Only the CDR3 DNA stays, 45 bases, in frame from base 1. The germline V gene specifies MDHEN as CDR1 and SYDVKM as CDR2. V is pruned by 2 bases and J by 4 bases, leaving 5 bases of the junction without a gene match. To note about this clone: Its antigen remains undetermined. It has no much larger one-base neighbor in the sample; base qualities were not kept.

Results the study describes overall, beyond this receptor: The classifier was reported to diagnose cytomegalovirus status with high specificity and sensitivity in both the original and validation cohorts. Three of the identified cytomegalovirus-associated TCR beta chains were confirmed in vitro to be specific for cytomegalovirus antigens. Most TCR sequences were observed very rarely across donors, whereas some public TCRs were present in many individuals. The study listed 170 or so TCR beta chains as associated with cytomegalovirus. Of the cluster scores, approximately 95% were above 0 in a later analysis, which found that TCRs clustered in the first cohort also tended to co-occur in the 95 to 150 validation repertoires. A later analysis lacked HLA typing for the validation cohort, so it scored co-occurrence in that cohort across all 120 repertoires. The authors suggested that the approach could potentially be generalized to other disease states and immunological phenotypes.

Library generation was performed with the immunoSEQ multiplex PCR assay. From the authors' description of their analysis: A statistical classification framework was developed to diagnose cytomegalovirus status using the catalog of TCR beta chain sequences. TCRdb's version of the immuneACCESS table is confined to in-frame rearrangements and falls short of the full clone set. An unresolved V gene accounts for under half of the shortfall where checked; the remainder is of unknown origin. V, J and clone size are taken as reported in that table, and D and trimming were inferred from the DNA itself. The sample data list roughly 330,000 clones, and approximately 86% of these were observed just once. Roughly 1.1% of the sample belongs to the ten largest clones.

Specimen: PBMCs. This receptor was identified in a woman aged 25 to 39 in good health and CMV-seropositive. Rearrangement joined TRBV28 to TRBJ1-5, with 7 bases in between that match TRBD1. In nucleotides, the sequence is TGTGCCAGCAGTTTAGCAGGGGGAGAAAATCAGCCCCAGCATTTT. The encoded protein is CASSLAGGENQPQHF.